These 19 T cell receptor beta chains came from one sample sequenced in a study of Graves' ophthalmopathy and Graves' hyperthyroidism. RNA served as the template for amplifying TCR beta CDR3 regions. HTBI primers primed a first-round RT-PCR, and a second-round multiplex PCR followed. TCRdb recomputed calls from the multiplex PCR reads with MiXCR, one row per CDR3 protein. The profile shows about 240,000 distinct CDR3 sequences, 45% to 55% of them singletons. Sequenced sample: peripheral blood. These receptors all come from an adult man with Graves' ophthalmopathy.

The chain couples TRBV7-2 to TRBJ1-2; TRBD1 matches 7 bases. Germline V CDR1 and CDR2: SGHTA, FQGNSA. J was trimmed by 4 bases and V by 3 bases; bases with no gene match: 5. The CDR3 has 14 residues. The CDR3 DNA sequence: TGTGCCAGCAGCTTGGAACAGGGGCCCTATGGCTACACCTTC. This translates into CASSLEQGPYGYTF.

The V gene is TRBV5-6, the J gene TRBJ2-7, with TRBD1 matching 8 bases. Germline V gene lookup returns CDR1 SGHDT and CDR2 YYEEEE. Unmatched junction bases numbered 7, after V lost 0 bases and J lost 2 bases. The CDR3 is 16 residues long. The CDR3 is CASSLASTGDPYEQYF. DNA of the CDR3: TGTGCCAGCAGCTTGGCTTCGACAGGGGACCCCTACGAGCAGTACTTC.

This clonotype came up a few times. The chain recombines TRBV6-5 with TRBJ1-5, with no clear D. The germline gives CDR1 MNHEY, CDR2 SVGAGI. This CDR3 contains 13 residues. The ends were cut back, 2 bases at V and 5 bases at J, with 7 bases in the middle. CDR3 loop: CASSYKQDQPQHF. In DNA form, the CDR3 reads TGTGCCAGCAGTTACAAGCAGGATCAGCCCCAGCATTTT.

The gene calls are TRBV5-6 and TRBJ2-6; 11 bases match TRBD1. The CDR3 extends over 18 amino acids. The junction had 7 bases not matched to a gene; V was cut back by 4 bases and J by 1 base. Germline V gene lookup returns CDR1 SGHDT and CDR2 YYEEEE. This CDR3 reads CASSQVGTGGSGANVLTF. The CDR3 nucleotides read TGTGCCAGCAGCCAGGTGGGGACAGGGGGATCTGGGGCCAACGTCCTGACTTTC.

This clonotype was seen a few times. This chain's CDR3 is CASSERPSNQPQHF. CDR3 nucleotide sequence: TGTGCCAGCAGTGAGCGTCCTAGCAATCAGCCCCAGCATTTT. The genes are TRBV6-5 and TRBJ1-5; D remains unclear. The ends were cut back, 5 bases at V and 0 bases at J, with 8 bases in the middle. Per germline, CDR1 MNHEY and CDR2 SVGAGI. This CDR3 region has 14 residues.

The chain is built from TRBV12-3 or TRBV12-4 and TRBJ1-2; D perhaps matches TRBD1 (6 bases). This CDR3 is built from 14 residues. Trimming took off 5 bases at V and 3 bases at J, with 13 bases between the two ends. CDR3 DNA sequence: TGTGCCAGCAGTCAAACAACAGGGTACTATGGCTACACCTTC. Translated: CASSQTTGYYGYTF.

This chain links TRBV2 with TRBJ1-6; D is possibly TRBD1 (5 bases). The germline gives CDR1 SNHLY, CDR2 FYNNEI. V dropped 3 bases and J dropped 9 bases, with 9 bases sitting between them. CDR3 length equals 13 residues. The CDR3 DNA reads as TGTGCCAGCAGTGACAGGGAGGCTTCACCCCTCCACTTT. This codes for CASSDREASPLHF.

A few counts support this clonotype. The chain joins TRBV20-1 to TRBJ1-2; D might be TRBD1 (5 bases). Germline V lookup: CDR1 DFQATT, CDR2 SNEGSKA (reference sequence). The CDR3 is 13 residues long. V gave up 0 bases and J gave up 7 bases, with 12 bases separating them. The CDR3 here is CSARDSGTRGYTF. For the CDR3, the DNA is TGCAGTGCTAGAGATTCCGGGACTCGTGGCTACACCTTC.

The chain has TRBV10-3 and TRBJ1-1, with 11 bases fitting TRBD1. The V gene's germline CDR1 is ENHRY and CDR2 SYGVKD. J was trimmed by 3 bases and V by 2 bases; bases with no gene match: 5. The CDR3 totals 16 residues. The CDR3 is CAISETRDRGYTEAFF. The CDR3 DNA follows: TGTGCCATCAGTGAGACTCGGGACAGGGGGTACACTGAAGCTTTCTTT.

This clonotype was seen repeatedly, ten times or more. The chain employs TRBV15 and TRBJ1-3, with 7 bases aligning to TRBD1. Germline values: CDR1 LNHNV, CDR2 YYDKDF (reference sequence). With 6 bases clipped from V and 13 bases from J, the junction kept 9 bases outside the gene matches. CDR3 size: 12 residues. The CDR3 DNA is TGTGCCACCAGTCCGGCGGGGACAGAGATATATTTT. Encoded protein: CATSPAGTEIYF.

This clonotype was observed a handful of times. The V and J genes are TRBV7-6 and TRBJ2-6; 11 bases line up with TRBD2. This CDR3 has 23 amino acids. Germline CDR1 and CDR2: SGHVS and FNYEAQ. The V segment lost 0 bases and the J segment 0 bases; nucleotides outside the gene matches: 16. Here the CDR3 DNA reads TGTGCCAGCAGCTTAGCGGCATGGGCCGACGGGACTAGCGGCCCCTCTGGGGCCAACGTCCTGACTTTC. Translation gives CASSLAAWADGTSGPSGANVLTF.

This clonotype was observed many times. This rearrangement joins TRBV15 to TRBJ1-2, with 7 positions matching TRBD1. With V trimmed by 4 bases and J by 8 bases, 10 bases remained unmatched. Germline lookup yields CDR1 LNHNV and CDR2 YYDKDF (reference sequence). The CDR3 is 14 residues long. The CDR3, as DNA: TGTGCCACCAGCACCTTCCCCGGGACAGAGGGCTACACCTTC. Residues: CATSTFPGTEGYTF.

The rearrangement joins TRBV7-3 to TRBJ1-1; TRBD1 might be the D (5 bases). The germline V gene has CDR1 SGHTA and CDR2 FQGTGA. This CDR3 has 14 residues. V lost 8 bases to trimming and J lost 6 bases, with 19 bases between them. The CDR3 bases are TGTGCCAGCTCACCATCCGGGGGTGAGGCTGAAGCTTTCTTT. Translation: CASSPSGGEAEAFF. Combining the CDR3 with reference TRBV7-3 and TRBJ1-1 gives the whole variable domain GAGVSQTPSNKVTEKGKYVELRCDPISGHTALYWYRQSLGQGPEFLIYFQGTGAADDSGLPNDRFFAVRPEGSVSTLKIQRTERGDSAVYLCASSPSGGEAEAFFGQGTRLTVV.

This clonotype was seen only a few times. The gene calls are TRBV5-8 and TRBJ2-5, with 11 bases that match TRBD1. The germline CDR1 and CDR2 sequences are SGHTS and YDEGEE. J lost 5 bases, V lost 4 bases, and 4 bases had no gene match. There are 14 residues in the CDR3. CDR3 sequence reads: CASSQGDRGETQYF. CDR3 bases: TGTGCCAGCAGCCAAGGGGACAGGGGGGAGACCCAGTACTTC. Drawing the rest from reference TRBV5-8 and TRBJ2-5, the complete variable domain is EAGVTQSPTHLIKTRGQQATLRCSPISGHTSVYWYQQALGLGLQFLLWYDEGEERNRGNFPPRFSGRQFPNYSSELNVNALELEDSALYLCASSQGDRGETQYFGPGTRLLVL.

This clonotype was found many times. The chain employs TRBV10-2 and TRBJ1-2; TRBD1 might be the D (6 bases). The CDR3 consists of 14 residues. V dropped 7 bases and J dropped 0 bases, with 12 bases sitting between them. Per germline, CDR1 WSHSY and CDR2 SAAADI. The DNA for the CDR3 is TGCGCCAGCACCACGACAGGATCTAACTATGGCTACACCTTC. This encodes CASTTTGSNYGYTF.

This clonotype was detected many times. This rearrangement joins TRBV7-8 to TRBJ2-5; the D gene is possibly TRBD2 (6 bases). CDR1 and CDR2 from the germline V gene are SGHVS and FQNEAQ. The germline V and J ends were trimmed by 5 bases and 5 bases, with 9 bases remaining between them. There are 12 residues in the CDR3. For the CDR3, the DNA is TGTGCCAGCAGCGAGGGGAGGGAGACCCAGTACTTC. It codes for CASSEGRETQYF. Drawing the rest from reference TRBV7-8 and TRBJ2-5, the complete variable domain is GAGVSQSPRYKVAKRGQDVALRCDPISGHVSLFWYQQALGQGPEFLTYFQNEAQLDKSGLPSDRFFAERPEGSVSTLKIQRTQQEDSAVYLCASSEGRETQYFGPGTRLLVL.

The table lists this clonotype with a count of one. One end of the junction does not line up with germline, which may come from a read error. The DNA for the CDR3 is TGTGCCAGCAGCTTGAGGGGCACCGGGGAGCTGTCTTTT. It codes for CASSLRGTGELSF. The genes are TRBV7-3 and TRBJ2-2; D may be TRBD1 or TRBD2 (5 bases each). CDR1 is SGHTA, CDR2 FQGTGA, per germline. The CDR3 loop spans 13 amino acids. Using reference TRBV7-3 and TRBJ2-2 for the parts outside the CDR3, the full variable domain is GAGVSQTPSNKVTEKGKYVELRCDPISGHTALYWYRQSLGQGPEFLIYFQGTGAADDSGLPNDRFFAVRPEGSVSTLKIQRTERGDSAVYLCASSLRGTGELSFGEGSRLTVL.

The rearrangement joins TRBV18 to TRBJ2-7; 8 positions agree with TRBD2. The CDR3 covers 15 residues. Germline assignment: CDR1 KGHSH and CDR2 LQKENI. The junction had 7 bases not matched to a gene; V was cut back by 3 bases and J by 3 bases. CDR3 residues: CASSPSGGGNYEQYF. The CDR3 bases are TGTGCCAGCTCACCCTCCGGCGGGGGGAACTACGAGCAGTACTTC. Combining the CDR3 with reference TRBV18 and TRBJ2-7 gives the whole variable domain NAGVMQNPRHLVRRRGQEARLRCSPMKGHSHVYWYRQLPEEGLKFMVYLQKENIIDESGMPKERFSAEFPKEGPSILRIQQVVRGDSAAYFCASSPSGGGNYEQYFGPGTRLTVT.

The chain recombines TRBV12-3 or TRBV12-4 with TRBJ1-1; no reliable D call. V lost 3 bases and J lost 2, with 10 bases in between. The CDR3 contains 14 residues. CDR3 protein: CASSFLEQNTEAFF. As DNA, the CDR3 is TGTGCCAGCAGTTTTTTGGAACAAAACACTGAAGCTTTCTTT.